This T cell receptor (beta chain) comes out of a study of T cells in localized non-small cell lung cancer. Germline V lookup: CDR1 KGHSH, CDR2 LQKENI. The CDR3 totals 15 residues. V shed 4 bases and J 2 bases; nucleotides not matched to a gene: 6. The data were produced by immunoSEQ multiplex PCR, yet TCRdb's version contains in-frame clones alone and is incomplete. The sample lists some 15,000 clones, around 87% occurring once. This specimen consisted of peripheral blood mononuclear cells, obtained before any cancer treatment. The V and J genes are TRBV18 and TRBJ2-3; 7 bases match TRBD2. The receptor was isolated from a male donor at least 60 years old with stage II lung adenocarcinoma. CDR3: CASSRIAGFTDTQYF. Written as DNA, the CDR3 is TGTGCCAGCTCACGGATAGCGGGCTTCACAGATACGCAGTATTTT.